The 21 T cell receptor beta chains listed next were all sequenced from one sample in a study of blood T cell repertoires in COVID-19. Produced via immunoSEQ multiplex PCR; TCRdb's table is partial and in-frame only. The top ten hold roughly 4% of the sample, which has roughly 36,000 clones, approximately 85% seen once. Input material: peripheral blood. Receptor source: a man between 60 and 75 years old with acute or convalescent COVID-19.

The genes are TRBV3-1 (or the pseudogene TRBV3-2) and TRBJ2-7, with D tentatively TRBD2 (5 bases). From germline, CDR1 is LGHDT and CDR2 YNNKEL (reference sequence). The CDR3 is 14 amino acids. V shed 4 bases and J shed 5 bases, with 15 bases lying between them. The CDR3 nucleotides are TGTGCCAGCAGCCCCTCACTAGTGACCCACGAGCAGTACTTC. As protein: CASSPSLVTHEQYF.

The chain recombines TRBV4-1 with TRBJ2-3; 8 bases are a match to TRBD1. Per germline, CDR1 MGHRA and CDR2 YSYEKL. This CDR3 has 15 residues. Unmatched junction bases numbered 7, after V lost 4 bases and J lost 4 bases. CDR3 protein: CASSRESGGADTQYF. The CDR3 DNA is TGCGCCAGCAGCCGAGAATCAGGGGGCGCAGATACGCAGTATTTT.

The J gene is TRBJ1-1, the V gene TRBV10-3, with D tentatively TRBD1 (5 bases). In germline, CDR1 is ENHRY, CDR2 SYGVKD. The CDR3 loop spans 14 amino acids. Trimming stripped 10 bases from V and 0 bases from J, with 15 bases between. CDR3 sequence (DNA): TGTGCCACCGCCAGACAGAATCTGAACACTGAAGCTTTCTTT. It encodes CATARQNLNTEAFF.

This clone was found a few times. This chain uses TRBV24-1 with TRBJ2-1; 9 bases are a match to TRBD1. The CDR3 runs 17 residues. CDR1 is KGHDR and CDR2 is SFDVKD in the germline V gene. V shed 4 bases and J 7 bases; nucleotides not matched to a gene: 13. The CDR3: CATSEKPGQGISNEQFF. DNA for the CDR3: TGTGCCACCAGTGAGAAACCGGGACAGGGTATTTCAAATGAGCAGTTCTTC.

This chain joins TRBV12-3 or TRBV12-4 and TRBJ2-6; no firm D call. The CDR3 has 13 residues. V lost 11 bases, J lost 3 bases, and 11 bases lay in between. The CDR3 DNA follows: TGTGCCTTTTCAGGTTTTGGGGCCAACGTCCTGACTTTC. Translated: CAFSGFGANVLTF.

J is TRBJ2-7 and V is TRBV7-2, with 9 bases matching TRBD2. From germline, CDR1 is SGHTA and CDR2 FQGNSA. After removal of 3 bases from V and 6 bases from J, the junction contained 6 bases not matched to a gene. The CDR3 covers 14 residues. The CDR3 here is CASSFRLSGGEQYF. CDR3 DNA sequence: TGTGCCAGCAGCTTCCGGCTTAGCGGGGGCGAGCAGTACTTC.

The chain uses TRBV14 and TRBJ2-7, with D uncertain. The CDR3 contains 11 residues. Trimming left V 8 bases short and J 3 bases short, with 8 bases between. Germline V gene lookup returns CDR1 SGHDN and CDR2 FVKESK. CDR3 nucleotide sequence: TGTGCCAGCTGGCGGATCTACGAGCAGTACTTC. As protein: CASWRIYEQYF.

The genes are TRBV6-2 or TRBV6-3 and TRBJ1-6; D ambiguous. This CDR3 is 14 amino acids long. Germline V lookup: CDR1 MNHEY, CDR2 SVGEGT. Trimming left V 0 bases short and J 7 bases short, with 7 bases between. The CDR3 DNA is TGTGCCAGCAGTTACTCGTCCCAGAATTCACCCCTCCACTTT. Translated, it gives CASSYSSQNSPLHF.

This clone was observed once. The CDR3 loop is CASSGSGSVPQYF. The CDR3, as DNA: TGTGCCAGCAGTGGGTCAGGGTCGGTTCCGCAGTATTTT. The rearrangement uses TRBV2 and TRBJ2-3, with a tentative D call TRBD1 (5 bases). This CDR3 spans 13 amino acids. Trimming cost V 4 bases and J 10 bases, with 15 bases left between them. Per the germline V gene, CDR1 is SNHLY and CDR2 is FYNNEI.

V usage is TRBV28 and J usage is TRBJ1-6, with 11 bases aligning to TRBD1. The CDR3 runs 15 residues. The germline V gene has CDR1 MDHEN and CDR2 SYDVKM. Written as DNA, the CDR3 is TGTGCGAGCTATAGGGGGACAGGGGGAAATTCACCCCTCCACTTT. Translated: CASYRGTGGNSPLHF.

The chain carries TRBV5-5 and TRBJ2-5; no clear D gene. The CDR3 has 11 residues. V lost 4 bases to trimming and J lost 3 bases, with 4 bases between them. Germline V gene data show CDR1 as SGHKS and CDR2 as YYEKEE (reference sequence). The DNA of the CDR3 is TGTGCCAGCAGCGCTAAAGAGACCCAGTACTTC. Translated: CASSAKETQYF.

This clone was detected once. V and J are TRBV2 and TRBJ2-5; 12 nucleotides match TRBD2. The CDR3 length is 15 residues. V was clipped by 4 bases and J by 5 bases; unmatched bases: 5. CDR1 is SNHLY, CDR2 FYNNEI, per germline. The CDR3 loop reads CASSGRTSGIETQYF. In nucleotides, the CDR3 is TGTGCCAGCAGTGGGAGGACTAGCGGGATTGAGACCCAGTACTTC. Full variable domain (rest looked up from reference TRBV2 and TRBJ2-5): EPEVTQTPSHQVTQMGQEVILRCVPISNHLYFYWYRQILGQKVEFLVSFYNNEISEKSEIFDDQFSVERPDGSNFTLKIRSTKLEDSAMYFCASSGRTSGIETQYFGPGTRLLVL.

The V gene is TRBV6-2 or TRBV6-3, the J gene TRBJ1-5, with TRBD1 as a possible D gene (5 bases). The length of the CDR3 is 14 residues. Germline CDR1 and CDR2: MNHEY and SVGEGT. Trimming removed 5 bases at V and 4 bases at J, with 12 bases between. CDR3 in amino acids: CASSRQPMNQPQHF. CDR3 nucleotide sequence: TGTGCCAGCAGTCGACAGCCCATGAATCAGCCCCAGCATTTT.

The chain links TRBV2 to TRBJ2-5; 11 bases are a match to TRBD2. CDR1 and CDR2 (germline): SNHLY, FYNNEI. V dropped 4 bases and J dropped 1; count of bases not matched to a gene: 8. The CDR3 is 17 amino acids. CDR3 protein: CASSGTSGLGGQETQYF. The CDR3, as DNA: TGTGCCAGCAGTGGGACTAGCGGGTTGGGGGGCCAAGAGACCCAGTACTTC.

The chain joins TRBV5-1 to TRBJ2-3; weak D call: TRBD2 (6 bases). CDR1 and CDR2 (germline): SGHRS, YFSETQ. There are 16 residues in the CDR3. The V end was cut by 4 bases, the J end by 2 bases, with 17 bases between. The CDR3 nucleotides are TGCGCCAGCAGCCCAGGAGGGTCCCCCAACACAGATACGCAGTATTTT. This encodes CASSPGGSPNTDTQYF.

The V call is TRBV10-3, the J call TRBJ1-6; 7 bases align to TRBD1. The germline V gene has CDR1 ENHRY and CDR2 SYGVKD. The length of the CDR3 is 14 residues. Trimming removed 6 bases from V and 7 bases from J; junction bases left unmatched: 6. The CDR3 loop reads CAISRQGGNSPLHF. The CDR3 region has the DNA TGTGCCATCAGCAGACAGGGCGGAAATTCACCCCTCCACTTT.

This clone was seen only a few times. The chain links TRBV6-1 to TRBJ1-5; 7 nucleotides align to TRBD1. In germline, CDR1 is MNHNS, CDR2 SASEGT. V shed 2 bases and J 6 bases; nucleotides not matched to a gene: 7. The CDR3 consists of 15 residues. CDR3 coding DNA: TGTGCCAGCAGTGAACAGGGGGTGGTTAGTCAGCCCCAGCATTTT. It specifies CASSEQGVVSQPQHF.

The J gene is TRBJ1-6, the V gene TRBV7-9; D might be TRBD1 (6 bases). Looked up from germline, CDR1 is SEHNR and CDR2 is FQNEAQ (reference sequence). The CDR3 runs to 13 residues. V gave up 4 bases and J gave up 5 bases, with 6 bases separating them. CDR3 coding DNA: TGTGCCAGCAGCTGGGACAATAATTCACCCCTCCACTTT. Translated: CASSWDNNSPLHF.

The chain carries TRBV6-5 and TRBJ1-2; 8 positions agree with TRBD1. V was clipped by 6 bases and J by 6 bases; unmatched bases: 9. CDR1 and CDR2 from the germline V gene are MNHEY and SVGAGI. The CDR3 extends over 14 amino acids. The CDR3 bases are TGTGCCAGCAGGGACCAGGGGGCGCGAAATGGCTACACCTTC. This translates into CASRDQGARNGYTF.

This clone has only one observation. This chain uses TRBV30 with TRBJ2-5, with a tentative D call TRBD2 (5 bases). V gave up 4 bases and J gave up 5 bases, with 14 bases separating them. The CDR3 extends over 13 amino acids. Per the germline V gene, CDR1 is GTSNPN and CDR2 is SVGIG (reference sequence). This chain's CDR3 is CAWTSGAYETQYF. The CDR3 nucleotides are TGTGCCTGGACGAGCGGAGCGTATGAGACCCAGTACTTC.

The chain links TRBV19 to TRBJ2-1; D gene ambiguous. Per the germline V gene, CDR1 is LNHDA and CDR2 is SQIVND (reference sequence). Trimming shortened V by 4 bases and J by 6 bases, and 13 bases separated the two germline ends. CDR3 length equals 14 residues. As DNA, the CDR3 is TGTGCCAGTAGTACGTACGCCCTACCCAATGAGCAGTTCTTC. Its translation is CASSTYALPNEQFF.